This TCR beta chain was sequenced during a study of shared clonotypes between healthy human individuals. Positive CCR7 selection of CD45RO-negative cells yielded the naive CD8 cells, and terminally differentiated effector memory CD45RA+ cells were excluded. This CDR3 has 16 residues. Losses at the gene ends were 5 bases for V and 4 bases for J; bases not matched to a gene: 12. CDR1 and CDR2 from the germline V gene are SEHNR and FQNEAQ (reference sequence). The study ran the assay at deep level. Libraries were prepared by immunoSEQ multiplex PCR; TCRdb keeps only in-frame clonotypes and omits some of them. The sample lists fewer than 1 million clones, 95% to 97% seen once, with about 0.21% in the top ten.

The V gene is TRBV7-9, the J gene TRBJ2-7; 9 bases line up with TRBD2. The sequence was collected from a man aged 25-40 years in good health. The specimen sequenced was naive CD8+ T cells sorted from blood. CDR3 nucleotide sequence: TGTGCCAGCAGCCCACCTAGCGGGAAACTACGGTACGAGCAGTACTTC. The encoded protein is CASSPPSGKLRYEQYF.